The 27 T cell receptor beta chains below were found in one sample sequenced in a study of blood T cell repertoires in COVID-19. Libraries were prepared by immunoSEQ multiplex PCR; TCRdb keeps only in-frame clonotypes and omits some of them. The table lists approximately 290,000 clones, nearly 90% of them singletons, with 3.5% to 5% in the top ten. Sequencing was performed on PBMCs or T cells enriched from blood (not recorded which). Receptor source: a woman between 18 and 29 years old with acute COVID-19.

This chain uses TRBV7-9 with TRBJ1-1; possible D gene TRBD1, 5 bases. Between the trimmed V and J ends, which lost 5 bases and 0 bases, there was a span of 13 bases. The CDR3 sequence is 15 residues long. The germline V gene encodes CDR1 SEHNR and CDR2 FQNEAQ (reference sequence). The CDR3 nucleotides read TGTGCCAGCAGCGGGTCCGGGGGTATGAACACTGAAGCTTTCTTT. It is translated as CASSGSGGMNTEAFF.

The chain combines TRBV23-1 with TRBJ1-1; TRBD1 matches at 7 bases. TRBV23-1 is an ORF, with its function uncertain. The CDR3 runs to 14 residues. V dropped 2 bases and J dropped 7; count of bases not matched to a gene: 7. CDR3 protein: CASSQKPGGGEAFF. The CDR3 bases are TGCGCCAGCAGTCAAAAACCAGGGGGAGGTGAAGCTTTCTTT.

The CDR3 bases are TGTGCCAGCAGCGCCAGCGGGAACGAGAACGAGCAGTACTTC. It encodes CASSASGNENEQYF. The genes are TRBV9 and TRBJ2-7; 7 bases match TRBD2. CDR1 SGDLS and CDR2 YYNGEE come from the germline V gene. V lost 3 bases and J lost 5; bases outside the gene matches: 8. The CDR3 is made up of 14 amino acids.

This chain connects TRBV5-6 to TRBJ1-2, with D perhaps matching TRBD1 (5 bases). V was trimmed by 2 bases and J by 0 bases, leaving 17 bases between them. Germline V gives CDR1 SGHDT, CDR2 YYEEEE. This CDR3 region has 17 residues. CDR3 sequence reads: CASSLPRSLGPNYGYTF. For the CDR3, the DNA is TGTGCCAGCAGCTTACCCCGCTCCCTGGGGCCTAACTATGGCTACACCTTC.

The V call is TRBV6-1, the J call TRBJ1-1; perhaps TRBD1 as D (6 bases). V was cut by 0 bases and J by 1 base, with 15 bases left in between. This CDR3 region has 17 residues. Germline V lookup: CDR1 MNHNS, CDR2 SASEGT. The CDR3 bases are TGTGCCAGCAGTGAAGCGATAGGGTACAGGGCGAACACTGAAGCTTTCTTT. Encoded protein: CASSEAIGYRANTEAFF.

The chain combines TRBV24-1 with TRBJ2-5, with 8 bases identical to TRBD2. CDR1 and CDR2 (germline): KGHDR, SFDVKD. V was clipped by 3 bases and J by 0 bases; unmatched bases: 5. The CDR3 has 16 residues. Here the CDR3 DNA reads TGTGCCACCAGTGATGCGCTAGCGGGCAACCAAGAGACCCAGTACTTC. Amino acid sequence: CATSDALAGNQETQYF.

The chain carries TRBV28 and TRBJ1-2; D remains ambiguous. Trimming cost V 1 base and J 8 bases, with 17 bases left between them. The CDR3 extends over 15 amino acids. Germline CDR1 MDHEN, CDR2 SYDVKM. CDR3 residues: CASSLYAAGNYGYTF. Written as DNA, the CDR3 is TGTGCCAGCAGTTTATACGCGGCGGGGAATTACGGCTACACCTTC.

The chain couples TRBV7-9 to TRBJ2-1; TRBD1 matches at 8 bases. Germline CDR1 is SEHNR and CDR2 is FQNEAQ (reference sequence). With V trimmed by 2 bases and J by 8 bases, 8 bases remained unmatched. The CDR3 consists of 15 residues. The CDR3 coding sequence is TGTGCCAGCAGCTTACAACAGGGGGGCGGCGATGAGCAGTTCTTC. This codes for CASSLQQGGGDEQFF.

The chain is built from TRBV7-2 and TRBJ1-1; D may be TRBD1 (5 bases). The germline V gene has CDR1 SGHTA and CDR2 FQGNSA. This CDR3 has 14 amino acids. V lost 5 bases and J lost 5, with 15 bases in between. The CDR3 region has the DNA TGTGCCAGCAGCGCGGGGCAAAAAAAGACTGAAGCTTTCTTT. Translation gives CASSAGQKKTEAFF.

Of note for this clone: Mismatch with germline at one junction end may stem from a read error. The genes are TRBV28 and TRBJ2-7, with 10 bases that match TRBD2. Per germline, CDR1 MDHEN and CDR2 SYDVKM. CDR3 length equals 15 residues. The CDR3 reads CASSPPGLAPFVEIF. As DNA, the CDR3 is TGTGCCAGCAGTCCTCCGGGACTAGCGCCCTTCGTGGAGATCTTC.

This clone was seen once. The chain combines TRBV28 with TRBJ2-4; 8 positions match TRBD2. This CDR3 is 19 amino acids long. Germline V gene sequence: CDR1 MDHEN, CDR2 SYDVKM. After removal of 1 base from V and 1 base from J, the junction contained 12 bases not matched to a gene. The CDR3 DNA sequence: TGTGCCAGCAGTTTATACGGGGGGGATGGGCAGAGCGCCAAAAACATTCAGTACTTC. It specifies CASSLYGGDGQSAKNIQYF.

The V and J genes are TRBV27 and TRBJ2-7; 12 bases match TRBD2. The CDR3 is 14 amino acids. The V and J ends lost 7 bases and 7 bases, in that order; junction bases with no gene match: 8. The germline gives CDR1 MNHEY, CDR2 SMNVEV (reference sequence). The CDR3 nucleotides are TGTGCCAGCAAGAACCTAGCGGGAGGGGGGGAGCAGTACTTC. As protein: CASKNLAGGGEQYF.

This sequence joins TRBV28 and TRBJ2-3; 10 nucleotides agree with TRBD2. Germline values: CDR1 MDHEN, CDR2 SYDVKM. With V trimmed by 6 bases and J by 2 bases, 8 bases remained unmatched. This CDR3 has 16 amino acids. CDR3 nucleotide sequence: TGTGCCAGCAGCCCGACTAGCGGGTCTGCCACAGATACGCAGTATTTT. Translating gives CASSPTSGSATDTQYF. The variable domain in full, with the rest retrieved from reference TRBV28 and TRBJ2-3, is DVKVTQSSRYLVKRTGEKVFLECVQDMDHENMFWYRQDPGLGLRLIYFSYDVKMKEKGDIPEGYSVSREKKERFSLILESASTNQTSMYLCASSPTSGSATDTQYFGPGTRLTVL.

The V gene is TRBV28, the J gene TRBJ1-2; D gene unclear. Deletions cut 1 base from V and 4 bases from J, with 16 bases between. Germline CDR1 and CDR2: MDHEN and SYDVKM. The CDR3 runs to 16 residues. In DNA, the CDR3 is TGTGCCAGCAGTTTATCTGGGTCCCCCGCGGGCTATGGCTACACCTTC. Translating it yields CASSLSGSPAGYGYTF.

This clone was detected only once. The rearrangement links TRBV7-2 to TRBJ2-2, with 10 bases that match TRBD2. With V trimmed by 4 bases and J by 4 bases, 6 bases remained unmatched. Per the germline V gene, CDR1 is SGHTA and CDR2 is FQGNSA. The CDR3 loop spans 16 amino acids. The DNA for the CDR3 is TGTGCCAGCAGCTCTAGCGGGAGTCCCATCACCGGGGAGCTGTTTTTT. The encoded protein is CASSSSGSPITGELFF.

The chain combines TRBV11-3 with TRBJ2-3; 7 positions match TRBD2. Trimming at V came to 1 base and at J to 4 bases, leaving 2 bases not matched to a gene. CDR3 size: 14 residues. CDR1 is SGHNT and CDR2 is YENEEA in the germline V gene. The CDR3 region has the DNA TGTGCCAGCAGCTTAGGCGGGAGCCCAGATACGCAGTATTTT. It codes for CASSLGGSPDTQYF.

This chain's CDR3 is CASMENYGYTF. For the CDR3, the DNA is TGTGCCAGCATGGAGAACTATGGCTACACCTTC. The chain links TRBV2 to TRBJ1-2; D not certain. The V gene's germline CDR1 is SNHLY and CDR2 FYNNEI. The V and J ends lost 7 bases and 2 bases respectively, with 5 bases between them. The CDR3 extends over 11 amino acids.

The chain joins TRBV2 to TRBJ1-6, with 9 bases matching TRBD1. With 4 bases clipped from V and 10 bases from J, the junction kept 8 bases outside the gene matches. CDR1 is SNHLY, CDR2 FYNNEI, per germline. This CDR3 is 15 amino acids long. The chain's CDR3 is CASSVLQGAESPLHF. CDR3 DNA sequence: TGTGCCAGCAGTGTTTTACAGGGGGCAGAGTCACCCCTCCACTTT.

The rearrangement joins TRBV30 to TRBJ1-2; D is unclear. The germline V gene has CDR1 GTSNPN and CDR2 SVGIG (reference sequence). The ends were cut back, 1 base at V and 1 base at J, with 7 bases in the middle. The CDR3 loop spans 13 amino acids. CDR3 bases: TGTGCCTGGAGTGGTAGCTATAACTATGGCTACACCTTC. This sequence encodes CAWSGSYNYGYTF. The full variable domain, in which reference TRBV30 and TRBJ1-2 provide the parts outside the CDR3, is SQTIHQWPATLVQPVGSPLSLECTVEGTSNPNLYWYRQAAGRGLQLLFYSVGIGQISSEVPQNLSASRPQDRQFILSSKKLLLSDSGFYLCAWSGSYNYGYTFGSGTRLTVV.

This clone was recorded once. V is TRBV2 and J is TRBJ1-1; 9 nucleotides align to TRBD1. Germline values: CDR1 SNHLY, CDR2 FYNNEI. CDR3 length equals 13 residues. J gave up 4 bases and V 6 bases, and 3 bases lay outside the gene matches. The CDR3: CASRDRGRTEAFF. The DNA of the CDR3 is TGTGCCAGCAGGGACAGGGGACGCACTGAAGCTTTCTTT. Variable domain in full (rest from reference TRBV2 and TRBJ1-1): EPEVTQTPSHQVTQMGQEVILRCVPISNHLYFYWYRQILGQKVEFLVSFYNNEISEKSEIFDDQFSVERPDGSNFTLKIRSTKLEDSAMYFCASRDRGRTEAFFGQGTRLTVV.

In DNA form, the CDR3 reads TGTGCCATCACTCTAGAGGTAGGCACTGAAGCTTTCTTT. It is translated as CAITLEVGTEAFF. This chain links TRBV10-3 with TRBJ1-1, with unresolved D. Trimming shortened V by 7 bases and J by 4 bases, and 13 bases separated the two germline ends. From germline, CDR1 is ENHRY and CDR2 SYGVKD. The CDR3 has 13 amino acids.

The chain couples TRBV6-5 to TRBJ1-1; no clear D. Germline CDR1 is MNHEY and CDR2 is SVGAGI. V was shortened by 8 bases and J by 6 bases, with 13 bases between the two germline ends. This CDR3 comprises 12 residues. CDR3 sequence reads: CASAKEYAEAFF. CDR3 coding DNA: TGTGCCAGCGCGAAGGAGTACGCTGAAGCTTTCTTT.

This clone was seen only once. The rearrangement links TRBV28 to TRBJ2-7; 7 positions agree with TRBD1. This CDR3 is built from 16 residues. With V trimmed by 2 bases and J by 3 bases, 10 bases remained unmatched. Germline CDR1 and CDR2: MDHEN and SYDVKM. DNA of the CDR3: TGTGCCAGCAGTTTACCCGTGGAAGGGGACAGCTACGAGCAGTACTTC. Amino acids: CASSLPVEGDSYEQYF.

This chain joins TRBV6-5 and TRBJ2-5; 11 bases are a match to TRBD2. J lost 2 bases, V lost 2 bases, and 4 bases had no gene match. The CDR3 spans 16 residues. CDR1 MNHEY and CDR2 SVGAGI come from the germline V gene. In DNA, the CDR3 is TGTGCCAGCAGTTACCCCATAGCGGGAGGGCAAGAGACCCAGTACTTC. Translation gives CASSYPIAGGQETQYF.

The chain recombines TRBV7-2 with TRBJ2-7; TRBD2 agrees at 9 bases. The CDR3 is 17 residues long. The trim removed 0 bases at V and 7 bases at J, leaving 13 bases unmatched. Germline CDR1 SGHTA, CDR2 FQGNSA. DNA for the CDR3: TGTGCCAGCAGCTTAGCGACTGGCGGGAGGGCATCGGGAGAGCAGTACTTC. Translating gives CASSLATGGRASGEQYF. Full variable domain (rest looked up from reference TRBV7-2 and TRBJ2-7): GAGVSQSPSNKVTEKGKDVELRCDPISGHTALYWYRQSLGQGLEFLIYFQGNSAPDKSGLPSDRFSAERTGGSVSTLTIQRTQQEDSAVYLCASSLATGGRASGEQYFGPGTRLTVT.

The chain has TRBV18 and TRBJ2-1; a possible D gene is TRBD2 (5 bases). The V end lost 10 bases, the J end lost 8 bases, and 18 bases lay between the germline ends. The CDR3 spans 13 residues. Germline-derived CDR1 and CDR2 are KGHSH and LQKENI. In DNA form, the CDR3 reads TGTGCCATTTCGACGAGGGAACGGGATGAGCAGTTCTTC. Translated: CAISTRERDEQFF.

V gene TRBV12-3 or TRBV12-4 combines with J gene TRBJ1-2; D possibly corresponds to TRBD1 (6 bases). This CDR3 contains 13 residues. Trimming shortened V by 7 bases and J by 4 bases, and 13 bases separated the two germline ends. Here the CDR3 reads CASTSQGTYGYTF. The CDR3 DNA reads as TGTGCCAGCACCTCACAGGGAACCTATGGCTACACCTTC.